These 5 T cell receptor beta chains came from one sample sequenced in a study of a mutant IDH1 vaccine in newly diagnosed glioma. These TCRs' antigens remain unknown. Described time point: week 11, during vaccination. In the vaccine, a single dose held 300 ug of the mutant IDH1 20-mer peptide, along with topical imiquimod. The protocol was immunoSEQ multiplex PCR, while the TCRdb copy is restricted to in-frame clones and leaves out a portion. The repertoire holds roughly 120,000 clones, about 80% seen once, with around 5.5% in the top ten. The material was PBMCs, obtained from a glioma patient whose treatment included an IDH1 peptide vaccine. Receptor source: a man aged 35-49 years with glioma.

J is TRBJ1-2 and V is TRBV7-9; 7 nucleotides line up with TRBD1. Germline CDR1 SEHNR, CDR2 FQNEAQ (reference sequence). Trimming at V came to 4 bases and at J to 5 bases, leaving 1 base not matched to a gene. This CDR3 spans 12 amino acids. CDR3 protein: CASSSGGYGYTF. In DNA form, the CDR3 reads TGTGCCAGCAGCTCAGGGGGGTATGGCTACACCTTC.

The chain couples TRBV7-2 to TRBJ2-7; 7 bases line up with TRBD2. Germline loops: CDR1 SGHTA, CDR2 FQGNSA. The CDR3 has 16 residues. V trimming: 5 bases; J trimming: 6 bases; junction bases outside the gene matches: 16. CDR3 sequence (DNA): TGTGCCAGCAGCAAACGTCAGGCGGCGGGAGTCGGCGAGCAGTACTTC. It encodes CASSKRQAAGVGEQYF.

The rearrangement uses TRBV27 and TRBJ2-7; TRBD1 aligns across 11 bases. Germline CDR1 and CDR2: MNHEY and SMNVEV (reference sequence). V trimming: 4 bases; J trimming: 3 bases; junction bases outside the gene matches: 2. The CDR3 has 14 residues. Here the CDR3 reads CASSWDRGGYEQYF. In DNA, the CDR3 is TGTGCCAGCAGTTGGGACAGGGGGGGCTACGAGCAGTACTTC.

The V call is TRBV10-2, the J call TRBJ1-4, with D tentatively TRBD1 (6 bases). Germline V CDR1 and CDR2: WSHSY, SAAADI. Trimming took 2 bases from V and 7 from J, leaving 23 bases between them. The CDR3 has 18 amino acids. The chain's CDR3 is CASSETPFSGGAIEKLFF. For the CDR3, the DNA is TGCGCCAGCAGTGAGACCCCCTTCTCCGGGGGCGCGATTGAAAAACTGTTTTTT.

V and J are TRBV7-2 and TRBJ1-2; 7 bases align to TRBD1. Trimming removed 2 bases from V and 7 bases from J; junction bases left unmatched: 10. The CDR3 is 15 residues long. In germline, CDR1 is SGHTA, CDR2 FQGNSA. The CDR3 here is CASSLSPQGRLGYTF. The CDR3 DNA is TGTGCCAGCAGCTTAAGCCCACAGGGGCGGCTTGGCTACACCTTC.